This TCR beta chain is drawn from a study of blood T cell repertoires in COVID-19 (TCRdb year 2020). In terms of the full investigation: The collaborator samples originated in the United States, Italy and Spain and spanned the acute and convalescent phases of COVID-19. The prospective study material was composed of cDNA or gDNA derived from T cells, B-cell-depleted T cells, or PBMCs. Deeply sampled blood TCRbeta repertoires from subjects exposed to, actively infected with, or recovered from COVID-19 were included in the dataset. The repertoires were released in a freely available public database intended as a resource for research on the immune response to SARS-CoV-2. The samples were drawn from the first 160 participants of the ongoing ImmuneRACE study and from 1,254 subjects provided by 6 global collaborators. The sample metadata nearly always contained a de-identified subject ID, COVID-19 status, age in years and sex. Where available, HLA class I and class II types were taken from metadata supplied by the sample provider and were not determined by assay-based typing. On the study overall, not on this receptor specifically: How much clinical and demographic metadata was included differed by source and by participant, and the metadata was provided uncurated.

Participants in the prospective study were aged roughly 18 to 100 years, lived in about two dozen United States geographic areas, and enrolled through a virtual design. In the prospective study, cohorts were assigned on the basis of participant-reported clinical history obtained from a screening survey and a study questionnaire. Recovered participants in ImmuneRACE Cohort 3 were defined as having two consecutive negative NP/OP PCR tests, clearance from a healthcare professional, or resolution of symptoms. Mobile phlebotomists in the prospective study collected whole blood, serum and a nasopharyngeal or oropharyngeal swab from every participant. Participants in the prospective study had the option to provide additional blood draws and questionnaires over an approximately 2-month period. Blood samples from the prospective study were shipped frozen or at room temperature prior to DNA extraction. The CDR3 goes from the cysteine to the phenylalanine over 13 residues. The DNA shown is the 39-base CDR3, in frame from base 1. V sheds 2 bases and J sheds 3 bases, leaving 7 bases between their ends. The germline V gene encodes CDR1 KGHSH and CDR2 LQKENI.

TCRbeta CDR3 regions were amplified from genomic DNA by means of the immunoSEQ Assay, a bias-controlled multiplex PCR. Per the authors' processing: The number of nucleated cells in each sample was estimated by amplification of reference gene primers within the assay. Sequence reads were collapsed and filtered to measure the absolute abundance of every unique TCRbeta CDR3 rearrangement. For each sample, productive Simpson clonality was calculated as the square root of Simpson's diversity index across productive rearrangements. Here the immuneACCESS table is served through TCRdb, limited to in-frame sequences with V and J called. Missing clones are a known gap in these copies; in checked studies unresolved V genes cover under half, and the rest lacks a known reason. V, J and clone size derive from that table, while D and trimming were established from the DNA sequence. The sample profile shows about 270,000 clones; nearly 90% of them were found once. 0.75% to 1% of the sample comes from the top ten.

On this clone itself: Its antigen has not been determined. Base-call qualities are not available, and no considerably larger clone is one nucleotide away.

Material for sequencing was PBMCs or T cells enriched from blood (not recorded which). The receptor's source is a woman between 25 and 40 years old who had recovered from COVID-19. The chain couples TRBV18 to TRBJ1-2, with no reliable assignment of the D segment. The base sequence is TGTGCCAGCTCACCAGGCAGCGACTATGGCTACACCTTC. Its translation is CASSPGSDYGYTF.